The present entry profiles one T cell receptor (beta chain) with its context. This clonotype was observed a few times. Its antigen remains unidentified. No much larger clonotype is one base removed from it; base qualities were not supplied. This sample was included in a study of early T cells in non-severe SARS-CoV-2 infection (dated by TCRdb to the early 2020s). As for the study more broadly: Because TCR sequencing relied on bulk RNA taken from unsorted whole blood, pairing of alpha and beta chains was not possible.

The library was prepared using 5' RACE. Sequencer: NextSeq 500. To correct for sequencing error and PCR bias, the TCR library protocol tagged individual cDNA molecules with unique molecular identifiers. Both TCR alpha and beta chains were sequenced, and tight co-correlation was observed between alpha and beta sequence abundances in each sample. The authors processed their data as follows. Decombinator V4 was used to annotate TCR sequences for V gene, J gene and CDR3. TCRs were defined as expanded if a significant change between any two time points was detected under a Poisson model with p below 0.0001. Abundances of TCRs were expressed as counts per million after normalisation to the total number of TCRs sequenced in each sample. MAIT TCRs were defined by TRAV1-2 paired with TRAJ12, TRAJ20 or TRAJ33, and iNKT TCRs by TRAV10 paired with TRAJ18. VDJdb, accessed 1 November 2021, was searched for CMV, EBV and SARS-CoV-2 annotated TCRs, excluding TCRs annotated for multiple antigens. Through fastp at Q25 and MiXCR, TCRdb rebuilt clones from the public reads, retaining in-frame beta chains. Rows merge per CDR3 protein into single entries with the most common DNA and genes. TCRdb, not the authors, supplied the V and J calls. Here the sample has about 56,000 distinct CDR3 sequences; about 16% occur a single time. Clones ranked in the top ten supply about 4% of the sample.

The paper's findings and limits, for the study overall: VDJdb matching was skewed toward anti-spike CD8 responses and likely underestimated virus-specific expansions, missing private and CD4 specificities.

The study was a case-control design nested within a healthcare worker cohort in London, UK, with weekly nasopharyngeal swab PCR tests and blood sampling. Healthcare workers were recruited during the week of the UK lockdown, between 23 and 31 March 2020, and followed weekly for up to roughly 15 weeks. V and J are truncated by 2 bases and 7 bases respectively, leaving an intervening sequence of 5 bases. Based on the germline V gene, the CDR1 and CDR2 sequences are MNHNS and SASEGT. From the cysteine through the phenylalanine, the CDR3 covers 11 amino acids. Kept here is only the CDR3 DNA, which spans 33 bases and is read in frame from base 1.

Recombination linked TRBV6-1 to TRBJ1-2; there is no confident call for the D gene. The TCR was taken from an adult who was a healthcare worker with PCR-confirmed SARS-CoV-2 infection or an uninfected control (not recorded which). The sequencing used whole blood, collected at baseline. The CDR3 sequence is CASSENVGYTF. Here is the DNA: TGTGCCAGCAGTGAAAACGTTGGCTACACCTTC.